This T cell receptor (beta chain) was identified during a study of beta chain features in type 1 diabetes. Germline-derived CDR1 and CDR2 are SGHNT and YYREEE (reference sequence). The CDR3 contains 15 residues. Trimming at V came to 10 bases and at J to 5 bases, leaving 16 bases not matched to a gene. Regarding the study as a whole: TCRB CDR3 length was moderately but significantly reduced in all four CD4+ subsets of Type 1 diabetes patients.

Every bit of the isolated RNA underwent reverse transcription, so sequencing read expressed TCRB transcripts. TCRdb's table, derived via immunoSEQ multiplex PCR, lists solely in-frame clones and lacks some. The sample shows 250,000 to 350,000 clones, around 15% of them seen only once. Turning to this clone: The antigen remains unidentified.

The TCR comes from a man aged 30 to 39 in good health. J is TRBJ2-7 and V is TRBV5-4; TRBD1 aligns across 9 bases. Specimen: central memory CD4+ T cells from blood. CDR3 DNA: TGTGCCTACCAGAGGCCGGGACAGGGACCCGACGAGCAGTACTTC. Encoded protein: CAYQRPGQGPDEQYF. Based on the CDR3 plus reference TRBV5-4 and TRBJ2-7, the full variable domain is ETGVTQSPTHLIKTRGQQVTLRCSSQSGHNTVSWYQQALGQGPQFIFQYYREEENGRGNFPPRFSGLQFPNYSSELNVNALELDDSALYLCAYQRPGQGPDEQYFGPGTRLTVT.